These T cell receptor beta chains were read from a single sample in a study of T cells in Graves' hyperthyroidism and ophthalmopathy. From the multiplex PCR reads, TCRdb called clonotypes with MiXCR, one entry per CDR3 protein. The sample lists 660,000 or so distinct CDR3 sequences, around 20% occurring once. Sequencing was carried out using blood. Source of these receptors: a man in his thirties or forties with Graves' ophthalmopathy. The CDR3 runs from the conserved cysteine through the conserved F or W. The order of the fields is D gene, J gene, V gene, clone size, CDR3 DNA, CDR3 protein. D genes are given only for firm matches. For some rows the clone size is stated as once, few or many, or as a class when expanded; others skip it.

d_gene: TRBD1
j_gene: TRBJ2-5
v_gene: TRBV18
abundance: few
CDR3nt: TGTGCCAGCCGGGGTCGGGACAGCCAAGAGACCCAGTACTTC
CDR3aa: CASRGRDSQETQYF

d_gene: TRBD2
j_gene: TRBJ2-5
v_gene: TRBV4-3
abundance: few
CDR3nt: TGCGCCAGCAGCCAAGATTCCCAGGGTTTGCTGGGACTAGCGGGAGAGACCCAGTACTTC
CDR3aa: CASSQDSQGLLGLAGETQYF

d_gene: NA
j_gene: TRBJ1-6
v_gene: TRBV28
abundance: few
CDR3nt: TGTGCCAGCAGTCTTCACAGGCGTAATTCACCCCTCCACTTT
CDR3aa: CASSLHRRNSPLHF

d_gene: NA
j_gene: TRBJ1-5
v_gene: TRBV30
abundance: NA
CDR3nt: TGTGCCTGGAGGACCGGGACTGGAGGCAATCAGCCCCAGCATTTT
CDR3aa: CAWRTGTGGNQPQHF

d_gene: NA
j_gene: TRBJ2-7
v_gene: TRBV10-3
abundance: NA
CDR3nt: TGTGCCATCAGTGAGTCGACCGGGGCACGGCACGAGCAGTACTTC
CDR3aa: CAISESTGARHEQYF

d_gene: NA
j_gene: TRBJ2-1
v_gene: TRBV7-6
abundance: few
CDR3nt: TGTGCCAGCAGGGTAGGGACGGGAACCATGGATGAGCAGTTCTTC
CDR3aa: CASRVGTGTMDEQFF

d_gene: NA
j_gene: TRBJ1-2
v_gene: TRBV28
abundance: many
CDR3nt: TGTGCCAGCAGTTTACACAGAAACTATGGCTACACCTTC
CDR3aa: CASSLHRNYGYTF

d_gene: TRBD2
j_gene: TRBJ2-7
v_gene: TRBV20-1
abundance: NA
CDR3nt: TGCAGTGCTAGAGATCGGGAGGGGACCTACGAGCAGTACTTC
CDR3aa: CSARDREGTYEQYF

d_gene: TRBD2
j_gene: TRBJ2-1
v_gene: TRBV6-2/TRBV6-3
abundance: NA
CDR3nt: TGTGCCAGCAGTTTGGATAGCGGGAACAATGAGCAGTTCTTC
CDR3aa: CASSLDSGNNEQFF

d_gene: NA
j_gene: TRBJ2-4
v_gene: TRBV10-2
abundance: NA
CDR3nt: TGCGCCAGCAGTGACGTCAGAAACATTCAGTACTTC
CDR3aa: CASSDVRNIQYF

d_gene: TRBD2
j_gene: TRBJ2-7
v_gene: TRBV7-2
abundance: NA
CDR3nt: TGTGCCAGCAGCTTACACTCTCCGGCTAGCGGGAGCTTCGAGCAGTACTTC
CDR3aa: CASSLHSPASGSFEQYF